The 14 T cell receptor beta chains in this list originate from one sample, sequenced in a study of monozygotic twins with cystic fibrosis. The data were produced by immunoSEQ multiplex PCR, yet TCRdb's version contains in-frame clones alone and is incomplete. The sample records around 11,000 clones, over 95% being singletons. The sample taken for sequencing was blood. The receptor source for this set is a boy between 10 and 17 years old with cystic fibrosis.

Here the CDR3 DNA reads TGTGCCAGCAGTTTATTGGGGTCGCGGGGTGGGAGTCAGCCCCAGCATTTT. Protein sequence: CASSLLGSRGGSQPQHF. The rearrangement joins TRBV28 to TRBJ1-5; D unresolved. The CDR3 spans 17 residues. Germline loops: CDR1 MDHEN, CDR2 SYDVKM. Trimming cost V 1 base and J 6 bases, with 19 bases left between them. The full variable domain, its missing parts supplied by reference TRBV28 and TRBJ1-5, is DVKVTQSSRYLVKRTGEKVFLECVQDMDHENMFWYRQDPGLGLRLIYFSYDVKMKEKGDIPEGYSVSREKKERFSLILESASTNQTSMYLCASSLLGSRGGSQPQHFGDGTRLSIL.

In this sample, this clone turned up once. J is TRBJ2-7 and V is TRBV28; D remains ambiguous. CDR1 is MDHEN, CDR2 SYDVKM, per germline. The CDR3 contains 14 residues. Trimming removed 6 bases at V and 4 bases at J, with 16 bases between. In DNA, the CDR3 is TGTGCCAGCAGCCGAGCCGTCTTGGGGTACGAGCAGTACTTC. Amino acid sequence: CASSRAVLGYEQYF.

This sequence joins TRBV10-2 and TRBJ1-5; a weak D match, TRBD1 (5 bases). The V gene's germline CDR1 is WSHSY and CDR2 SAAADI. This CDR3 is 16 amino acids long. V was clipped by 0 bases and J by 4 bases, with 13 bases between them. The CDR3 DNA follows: TGCGCCAGCAGTGAGTCGTGGCCAGGGACGAATCAGCCCCAGCATTTT. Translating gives CASSESWPGTNQPQHF.

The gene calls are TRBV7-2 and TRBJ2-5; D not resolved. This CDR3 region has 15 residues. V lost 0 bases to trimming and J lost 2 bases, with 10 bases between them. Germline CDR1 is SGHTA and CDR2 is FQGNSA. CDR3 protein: CASSLAGRVQETQYF. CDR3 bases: TGTGCCAGCAGCTTAGCGGGAAGGGTTCAAGAGACCCAGTACTTC.

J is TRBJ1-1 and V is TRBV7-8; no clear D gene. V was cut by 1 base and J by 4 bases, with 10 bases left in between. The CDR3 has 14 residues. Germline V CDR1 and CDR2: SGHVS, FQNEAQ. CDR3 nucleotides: TGTGCCAGCAGCTTAGAGCTGCCGGGCACTGAAGCTTTCTTT. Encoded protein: CASSLELPGTEAFF.

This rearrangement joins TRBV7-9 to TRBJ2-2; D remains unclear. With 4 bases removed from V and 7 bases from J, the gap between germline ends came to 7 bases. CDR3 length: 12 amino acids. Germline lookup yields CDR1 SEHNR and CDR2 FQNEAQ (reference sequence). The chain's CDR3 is CASSSLVGELFF. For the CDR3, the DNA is TGTGCCAGCAGCTCCCTAGTCGGGGAGCTGTTTTTT.

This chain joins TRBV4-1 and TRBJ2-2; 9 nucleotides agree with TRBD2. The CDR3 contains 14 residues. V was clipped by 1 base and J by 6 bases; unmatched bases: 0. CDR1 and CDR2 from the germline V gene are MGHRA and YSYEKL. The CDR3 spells CASSQGTSAGELFF. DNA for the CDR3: TGCGCCAGCAGCCAAGGGACTAGCGCCGGGGAGCTGTTTTTT.

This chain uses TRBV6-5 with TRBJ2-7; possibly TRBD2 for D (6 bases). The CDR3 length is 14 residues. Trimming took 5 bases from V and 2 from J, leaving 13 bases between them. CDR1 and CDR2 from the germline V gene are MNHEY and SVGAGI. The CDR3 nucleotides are TGTGCCAGCAGTCGAAATAGCGGCCCCTACGAGCAGTACTTC. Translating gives CASSRNSGPYEQYF.

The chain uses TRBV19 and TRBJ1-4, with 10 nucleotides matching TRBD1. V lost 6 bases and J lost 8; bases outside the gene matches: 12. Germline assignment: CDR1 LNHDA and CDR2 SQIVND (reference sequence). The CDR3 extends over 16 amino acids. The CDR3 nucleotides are TGTGCCAGTAGCACCCGGTCAGGGACAGGGGCCGAAAAACTGTTTTTT. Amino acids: CASSTRSGTGAEKLFF.

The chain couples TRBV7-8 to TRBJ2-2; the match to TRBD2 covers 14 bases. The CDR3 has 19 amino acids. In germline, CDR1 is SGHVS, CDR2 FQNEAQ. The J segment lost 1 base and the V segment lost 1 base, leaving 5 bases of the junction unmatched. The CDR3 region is CASSLGPGLAGVNTGELFF. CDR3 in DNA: TGTGCCAGCAGCTTAGGCCCGGGACTAGCGGGGGTGAACACCGGGGAGCTGTTTTTT.

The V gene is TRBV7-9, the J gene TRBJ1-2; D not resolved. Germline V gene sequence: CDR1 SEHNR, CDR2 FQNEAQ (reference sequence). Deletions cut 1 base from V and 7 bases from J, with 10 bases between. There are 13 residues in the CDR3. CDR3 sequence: CASSLGVGFGYTF. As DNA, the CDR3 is TGTGCCAGCAGCTTAGGAGTGGGGTTTGGCTACACCTTC.

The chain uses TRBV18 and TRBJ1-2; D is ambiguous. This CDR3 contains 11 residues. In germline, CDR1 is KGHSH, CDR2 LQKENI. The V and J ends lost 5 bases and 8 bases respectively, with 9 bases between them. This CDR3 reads CASSTSRGYTF. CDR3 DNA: TGTGCCAGCTCAACCTCTCGCGGCTACACCTTC.

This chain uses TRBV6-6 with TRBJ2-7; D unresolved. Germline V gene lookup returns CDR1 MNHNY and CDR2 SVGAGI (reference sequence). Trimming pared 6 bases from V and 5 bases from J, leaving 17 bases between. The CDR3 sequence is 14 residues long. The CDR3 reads CASSSPKSPHEQYF. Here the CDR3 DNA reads TGTGCCAGCAGCAGCCCGAAGAGCCCCCACGAGCAGTACTTC.

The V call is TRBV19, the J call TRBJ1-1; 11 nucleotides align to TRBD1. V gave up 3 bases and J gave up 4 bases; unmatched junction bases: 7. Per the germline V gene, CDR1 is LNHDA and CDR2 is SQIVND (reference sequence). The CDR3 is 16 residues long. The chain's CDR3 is CASSMPSGTGGTEAFF. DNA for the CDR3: TGTGCCAGTAGTATGCCCTCCGGGACAGGGGGCACTGAAGCTTTCTTT. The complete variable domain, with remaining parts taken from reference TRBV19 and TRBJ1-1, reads DGGITQSPKYLFRKEGQNVTLSCEQNLNHDAMYWYRQDPGQGLRLIYYSQIVNDFQKGDIAEGYSVSREKKESFPLTVTSAQKNPTAFYLCASSMPSGTGGTEAFFGQGTRLTVV.